This TCR beta chain emerged from a study of blood T cell repertoires in COVID-19. Per germline, CDR1 LGHDT and CDR2 YNNKEL (reference sequence). The CDR3 runs 17 residues. Deletions cut 1 base from V and 0 bases from J, with 12 bases between. In the original processing: Reference gene primer amplification in the assay estimated nucleated cell counts. Sequencing was performed with immunoSEQ multiplex PCR; in TCRdb, only in-frame clones are kept and a portion is missing. V, J and clone size were drawn from that table, and D and trimming were deduced from the DNA. Altogether about 88,000 clones are present, 55% to 80% being singletons, with the ten largest covering around 24%.

Sequenced: peripheral blood. The source is a woman aged 55-70 years in a cohort sampled during active or convalescent COVID-19. The V and J genes are TRBV3-1 (or the pseudogene TRBV3-2) and TRBJ1-4, with no clear D. The CDR3 is CASSQVTLSATNEKLFF. CDR3 DNA: TGTGCCAGCAGCCAAGTAACTTTATCCGCAACTAATGAAAAACTGTTTTTT.